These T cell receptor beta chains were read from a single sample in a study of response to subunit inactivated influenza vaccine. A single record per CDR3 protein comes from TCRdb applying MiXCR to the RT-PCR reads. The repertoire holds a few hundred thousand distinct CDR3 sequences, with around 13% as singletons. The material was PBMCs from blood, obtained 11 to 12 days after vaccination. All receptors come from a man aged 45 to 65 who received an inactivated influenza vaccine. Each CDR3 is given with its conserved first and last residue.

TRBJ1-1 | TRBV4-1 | CASSQVGGPLDTEAFF
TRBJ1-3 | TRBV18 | CASSPGQGSSGNTIYF
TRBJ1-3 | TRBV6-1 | CASSNPWSNTIYF
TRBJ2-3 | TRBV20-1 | CSATTSGRAEADTQYF
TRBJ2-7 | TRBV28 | CASVSGGEQYF
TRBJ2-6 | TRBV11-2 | CASSLWGTLGGSGANVLTF
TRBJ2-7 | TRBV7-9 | CASSLQEGSSYEQYF
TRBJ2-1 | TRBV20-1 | CSAREQPGQEQFF
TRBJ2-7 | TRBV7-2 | CASSYVEASYEQYF
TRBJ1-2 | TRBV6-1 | CASEGTLIYGYTF
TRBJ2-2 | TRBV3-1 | CASSQVKNTGELFF
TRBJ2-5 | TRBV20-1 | CSAGGGEETQYF
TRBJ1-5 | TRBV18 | CASSPGSGNQPQHF
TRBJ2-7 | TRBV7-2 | CASSLANGWEQYF
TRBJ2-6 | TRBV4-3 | CASSQDRGSGANVLTF
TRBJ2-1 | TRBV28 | CASSRDTEVYNEQFF
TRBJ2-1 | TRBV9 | CASSENWGASADEQFF
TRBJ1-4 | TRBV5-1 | CASSGGQGLKLFF
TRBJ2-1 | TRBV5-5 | CASSYLAGGRDEQFF
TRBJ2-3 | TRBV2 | CATTKKGADTQYF
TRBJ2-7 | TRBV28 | CASSLRDREAYEQYF
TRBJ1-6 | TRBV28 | CASSRDWDSPLHF
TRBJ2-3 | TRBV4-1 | CASSQLGPYSTRPDTQYF
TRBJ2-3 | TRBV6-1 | CASSPYLVSGRNTDTQYF
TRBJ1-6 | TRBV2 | CASSEGESNSPLHF
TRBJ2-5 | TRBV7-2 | CASSSRIGQETQDF
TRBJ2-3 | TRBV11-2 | CASSSTTSGRRDTQYF
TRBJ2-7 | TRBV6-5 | CASSLRRFGEQYF
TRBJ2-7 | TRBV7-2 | CASSIQGSPGEQYF
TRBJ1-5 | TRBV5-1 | CASSLRQGDQPQHF
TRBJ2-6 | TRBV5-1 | CASSLDSGTGANVLTF
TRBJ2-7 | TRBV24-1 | CATSDRGTGGYEQYF
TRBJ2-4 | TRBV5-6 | CASSSIWTVKNIQYF
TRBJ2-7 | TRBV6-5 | CASSYSIQASGTYEQYF
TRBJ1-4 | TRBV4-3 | CASSQGFGTGGEKLFF
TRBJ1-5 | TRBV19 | CASTLGQTNQPQHF
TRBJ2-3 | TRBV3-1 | CASSPGTRGYTQYF
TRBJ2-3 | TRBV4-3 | CASSQDLRTSTDTQYF
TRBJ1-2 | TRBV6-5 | CASSYSGGPNYGYTF
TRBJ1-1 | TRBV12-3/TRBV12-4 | CASSLRGADEAFF
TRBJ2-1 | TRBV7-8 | CASISERGGYNEQFF
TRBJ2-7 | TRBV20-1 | CSARGTYEQYF
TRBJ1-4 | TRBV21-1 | CASSKGRRPNEKLFF
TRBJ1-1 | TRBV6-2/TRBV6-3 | CASSYPRRREGEAFF
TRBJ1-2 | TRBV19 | CASQDRVDGYTF
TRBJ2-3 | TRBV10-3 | CAISQSDTQYF
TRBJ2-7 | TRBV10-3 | CAISEATYEQYF
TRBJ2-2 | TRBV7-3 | CASSLAGTGVSGELFF